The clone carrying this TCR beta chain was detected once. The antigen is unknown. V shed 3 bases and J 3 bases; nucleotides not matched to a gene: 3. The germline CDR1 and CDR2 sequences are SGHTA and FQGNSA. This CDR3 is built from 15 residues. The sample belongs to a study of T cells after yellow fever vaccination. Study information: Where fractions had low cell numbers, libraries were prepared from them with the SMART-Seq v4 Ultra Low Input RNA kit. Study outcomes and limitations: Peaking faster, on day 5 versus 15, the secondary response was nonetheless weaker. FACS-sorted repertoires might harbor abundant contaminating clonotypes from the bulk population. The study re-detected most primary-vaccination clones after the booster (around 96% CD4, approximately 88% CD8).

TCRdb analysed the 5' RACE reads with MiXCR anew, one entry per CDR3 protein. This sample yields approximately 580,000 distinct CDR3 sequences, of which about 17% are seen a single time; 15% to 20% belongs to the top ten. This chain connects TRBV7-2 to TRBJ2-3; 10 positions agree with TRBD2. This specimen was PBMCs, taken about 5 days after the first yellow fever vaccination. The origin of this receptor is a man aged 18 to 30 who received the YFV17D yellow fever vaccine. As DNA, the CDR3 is TGTGCCAGCAGCTTTCTAGCGGGGGTGACAGATACGCAGTATTTT. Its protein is CASSFLAGVTDTQYF.